Here is one T cell receptor (beta chain) with its context. Its target is unknown. This sample is part of a study of type 1 and type 2 diabetes patients. The wider study: From PBMCs, CD4+ and CD8+ T cells were isolated by magnetic microbeads. Overall study results and limits: Unmatched age and gender across groups might bias interpretation. In CD4+ and CD8+ T cells, type 2 diabetes diversity exceeded type 1.

Amplification started from genomic DNA. Multiplex PCR with 30 forward and 13 reverse primers amplified the TCR beta CDR3. TCRdb itself ran the multiplex PCR reads through MiXCR, one entry per CDR3 protein. The table records about 290,000 distinct CDR3 sequences, approximately 45% of them present only once. Material for sequencing was peripheral blood mononuclear cells (PBMCs). The receptor was isolated from a man aged 18 to 30 with type 2 diabetes.

CDR3: CASSPDREHEKLFF. For the CDR3, the DNA is TGTGCCAGCAGCCCGGACAGGGAGCATGAAAAACTGTTTTTT. The V gene is TRBV7-8, the J gene TRBJ1-4, with 8 bases fitting TRBD1. V shed 5 bases and J 6 bases; nucleotides not matched to a gene: 5. Germline V gene lookup returns CDR1 SGHVS and CDR2 FQNEAQ. CDR3 length equals 14 residues.